A selection of T cell receptor beta chains follows, all from one sample in a study of graft-versus-host responses after intestinal transplantation. Only in-frame clones appear in the TCRdb table, and some are missing; sequencing was by immunoSEQ multiplex PCR. This table has under 50,000 clones, more than 80% appearing once. The sample here was PBMCs, taken around 720 days after intestinal transplantation. The origin of the receptors is a human patient who received an intestinal transplant, so some T cells may come from the graft donor. Both conserved end residues are part of each CDR3. A D gene is named only where the DNA matches it firmly. Part of the rows lack a size; the others show once, few, many or a class for expanded clones.

v_gene	j_gene	abundance	d_gene	CDR3aa	CDR3nt
TRBV9	TRBJ1-3	-	-	CASSVDGGNTIYF	TGTGCCAGCAGCGTAGACGGCGGAAACACCATATATTTT
TRBV7-2	TRBJ1-1	-	-	CASSVPRVRGLFF	TGTGCCAGCAGCGTCCCCCGGGTCCGGGGCTTGTTCTTT
TRBV6-1	TRBJ1-6	-	TRBD1	CASSSQGAFNSPLHF	TGTGCCAGCAGTTCCCAGGGGGCTTTTAATTCACCCCTCCACTTT
TRBV27	TRBJ1-1	-	TRBD1	CASSTGQGGTEAFF	TGTGCCAGCAGTACTGGACAGGGGGGCACTGAAGCTTTCTTT
TRBV6-6	TRBJ2-3	-	-	CASSYEEDTQYF	TGTGCCAGCAGTTACGAAGAGGATACGCAGTATTTT
TRBV6-5	TRBJ2-7	-	-	CAAGVVAYEQYF	TGTGCCGCCGGTGTGGTTGCCTACGAGCAGTACTTC
TRBV14	TRBJ1-6	-	-	CASSTGPNSPLHF	TGTGCCAGCAGCACAGGCCCCAATTCACCCCTCCACTTT
TRBV7-9	TRBJ1-1	-	TRBD1	CASSDRGRGTEAFF	TGTGCCAGCAGCGACAGGGGGAGAGGCACTGAAGCTTTCTTT
TRBV10-3	TRBJ2-7	-	-	CAIMAGQMTYEQYF	TGTGCCATCATGGCGGGACAGATGACCTACGAGCAGTACTTC
TRBV11-2	TRBJ1-6	-	-	CASSLGGGHSPLHF	TGTGCCAGCAGCTTAGGGGGTGGTCATTCACCCCTCCACTTT
TRBV13	TRBJ2-1	-	-	CASSLGFRDYNEQFF	TGTGCCAGCAGCTTAGGTTTCCGGGACTACAATGAGCAGTTCTTC
TRBV2	TRBJ2-2	-	-	CASSGTGELFF	TGTGCCAGCAGTGGGACCGGGGAGCTGTTTTTT
TRBV5-4	TRBJ1-6	few	-	CASSSEGELATPLHF	TGTGCCAGCAGCTCTGAGGGGGAGCTGGCTACACCCCTCCACTTT
TRBV7-2	TRBJ2-1	-	-	CASSLVLLWGEQFF	TGTGCCAGCAGCTTAGTGCTTCTGTGGGGTGAGCAGTTCTTC
TRBV7-9	TRBJ2-1	-	-	CASSARVASSYNEQFF	TGTGCCAGCAGCGCCCGAGTGGCGAGCTCCTACAATGAGCAGTTCTTC
TRBV5-4	TRBJ2-3	once	-	CASSLDRSRSHTDTQYF	TGTGCCAGCAGCTTGGACAGGTCCAGGAGCCACACAGATACGCAGTATTTT
TRBV7-6	TRBJ2-7	-	TRBD2	CASSSAATSGSIEQYF	TGTGCCAGCAGCTCCGCAGCTACTAGCGGGAGTATTGAGCAGTACTTC
TRBV29-1	TRBJ2-7	once	TRBD1	CSVSSDRDVDYEQYF	TGCAGCGTTTCTTCGGACAGGGACGTAGACTACGAGCAGTACTTC
TRBV6-5	TRBJ1-1	-	-	CASSEAGHTEAFF	TGTGCCAGCAGTGAAGCGGGACACACTGAAGCTTTCTTT
TRBV5-1	TRBJ2-5	-	-	CASSFFGVQETQYF	TGCGCCAGCAGCTTTTTCGGGGTCCAAGAGACCCAGTACTTC
TRBV11-2	TRBJ1-1	-	-	CASSLLFGTEAFF	TGTGCCAGCAGCTTACTCTTCGGCACTGAAGCTTTCTTT
TRBV6-6	TRBJ2-7	once	TRBD2	CASSPPTSGTVYEQYF	TGTGCCAGCAGCCCTCCGACTAGCGGGACAGTCTACGAGCAGTACTTC
TRBV9	TRBJ2-3	-	-	CASSVVGGEYPTDTQYF	TGTGCCAGCAGCGTAGTGGGCGGAGAGTACCCCACAGATACGCAGTATTTT